Shown below are 18 T cell receptor beta chains from a single sample sequenced in a study of cytomegalovirus exposure and HLA in healthy donors. The PCR used 60 Vbeta and 13 Jbeta primers. The repertoire was sequenced with immunoSEQ multiplex PCR; TCRdb's copy has only in-frame clones and lacks some. The data show 150,000 or so clones, with 75% to 85% seen just once and around 5.2% held by the top ten. Specimen: PBMCs. These receptors were collected from a woman aged 40 to 55 in good health and CMV-seropositive.

The V and J genes are TRBV27 and TRBJ2-1, with 13 bases aligning to TRBD2. The germline gives CDR1 MNHEY, CDR2 SMNVEV (reference sequence). The junction had 7 bases not matched to a gene; V was cut back by 5 bases and J by 6 bases. The CDR3 covers 16 residues. In DNA, the CDR3 is TGTGCCAGCAGTCCTATAACTAGCGGGAGGGCCAATGAGCAGTTCTTC. Translating gives CASSPITSGRANEQFF.

This chain uses TRBV10-1 with TRBJ2-3, with a weak D call TRBD2 (6 bases). The CDR3 totals 16 residues. Germline loops: CDR1 WNHNN, CDR2 SYGVQD (reference sequence). V lost 4 bases to trimming and J lost 2 bases, with 16 bases between them. In DNA, the CDR3 is TGCGCCAGCAGTGGGGAAGGGGACTGGATCACAGATACGCAGTATTTT. Amino acid sequence: CASSGEGDWITDTQYF.

The CDR3 DNA is TGTGCCAGCGGACTAGCGGGAGGAGTCGAGCAGTACTTC. As protein: CASGLAGGVEQYF. This chain connects TRBV6-6 to TRBJ2-7, with 14 bases lining up with TRBD2. CDR3 length: 13 amino acids. V gave up 8 bases and J gave up 6 bases; unmatched junction bases: 3. Germline values: CDR1 MNHNY, CDR2 SVGAGI (reference sequence).

The chain is built from TRBV5-5 and TRBJ1-5; 7 bases are a match to TRBD1. Losses at the gene ends were 0 bases for V and 4 bases for J; bases not matched to a gene: 4. The CDR3 has 15 residues. Per germline, CDR1 SGHKS and CDR2 YYEKEE (reference sequence). This CDR3 is CASSLEGQTNQPQHF. The CDR3 region has the DNA TGTGCCAGCAGCTTGGAGGGACAGACAAATCAGCCCCAGCATTTT.

This clone was observed a few times. This rearrangement joins TRBV5-1 to TRBJ1-1; maybe TRBD1 (6 bases). The V and J ends lost 4 bases and 0 bases respectively, with 10 bases between them. Germline V gene data show CDR1 as SGHRS and CDR2 as YFSETQ. The CDR3 totals 14 residues. In nucleotides, the CDR3 is TGCGCCAGCAGCCACAGGGCTCTGAACACTGAAGCTTTCTTT. It encodes CASSHRALNTEAFF.

This sequence joins TRBV6-1 and TRBJ1-2; 9 nucleotides match TRBD1. CDR1 MNHNS and CDR2 SASEGT come from the germline V gene. Unmatched junction bases numbered 5, after V lost 8 bases and J lost 4 bases. This CDR3 has 13 amino acids. The CDR3, as DNA: TGTGCCAGCCTACTACAGGGGGCCTATGGCTACACCTTC. It specifies CASLLQGAYGYTF.

The rearrangement joins TRBV11-1 to TRBJ2-7; D ambiguous. There are 14 residues in the CDR3. Germline values: CDR1 SGHAT, CDR2 FQDESV (reference sequence). V lost 1 base to trimming and J lost 5 bases, with 12 bases between them. CDR3 coding DNA: TGTGCCAGCAGCTTAGTTCTACGCGGCCACGAGCAGTACTTC. As protein: CASSLVLRGHEQYF.

This sequence joins TRBV7-2 and TRBJ2-7; D call uncertain. The V end lost 5 bases, the J end lost 3 bases, and 5 bases lay between the germline ends. Germline V gives CDR1 SGHTA, CDR2 FQGNSA. The CDR3 has 11 amino acids. CDR3 DNA sequence: TGTGCCAGCAGCCCTCTCTACGAGCAGTACTTC. It is translated as CASSPLYEQYF.

This sequence joins TRBV6-5 and TRBJ2-1; 8 positions match TRBD2. The V gene end was trimmed by 0 bases and the J gene end by 4 bases; junction bases not matched to a gene: 2. This CDR3 comprises 15 residues. CDR1 is MNHEY and CDR2 is SVGAGI in the germline V gene. The CDR3 loop reads CASSYSREGYNEQFF. CDR3 DNA: TGTGCCAGCAGTTACTCACGGGAGGGGTACAATGAGCAGTTCTTC.

The V gene is TRBV19, the J gene TRBJ2-3; D might be TRBD1 (6 bases). V lost 5 bases to trimming and J lost 1 base, with 19 bases between them. The CDR3 covers 17 residues. CDR1 is LNHDA, CDR2 SQIVND, per germline (reference sequence). CDR3 sequence: CASSSLTGTIRTDTQYF. The CDR3 nucleotides read TGTGCCAGTAGTTCCTTAACCGGGACAATACGCACAGATACGCAGTATTTT.

The sample holds one count of this clone. The chain uses TRBV27 and TRBJ2-7; 9 bases align to TRBD2. The CDR3 extends over 14 amino acids. Germline CDR1 and CDR2: MNHEY and SMNVEV (reference sequence). V shed 2 bases, J shed 5 bases, and the junction held 4 bases outside the gene matches. The CDR3 bases are TGTGCCAGCAGTTTAGAAGCGGGAGGCCACGAGCAGTACTTC. It specifies CASSLEAGGHEQYF.

This clone is a singleton in its sample. The V call is TRBV6-1, the J call TRBJ2-3, with TRBD2 matching 8 bases. This CDR3 comprises 16 residues. The trim removed 3 bases at V and 5 bases at J, leaving 10 bases unmatched. Germline CDR1 is MNHNS and CDR2 is SASEGT. The CDR3 loop is CASSDRTSPGEDTQYF. CDR3 nucleotides: TGTGCCAGCAGTGATCGGACTAGCCCCGGGGAAGATACGCAGTATTTT.

The chain uses TRBV5-4 and TRBJ1-6; TRBD1 matches at 8 bases. Germline CDR1 reads SGHNT; CDR2 reads YYREEE (reference sequence). The J segment lost 10 bases and the V segment lost 2 bases, leaving 8 bases of the junction unmatched. The CDR3 contains 15 residues. The CDR3 bases are TGTGCCAGCAGCTTCGGACAGGGTGAAGGGTCACCCCTCCACTTT. It encodes CASSFGQGEGSPLHF. Together with reference TRBV5-4 and TRBJ1-6, the CDR3 gives the full variable domain: ETGVTQSPTHLIKTRGQQVTLRCSSQSGHNTVSWYQQALGQGPQFIFQYYREEENGRGNFPPRFSGLQFPNYSSELNVNALELDDSALYLCASSFGQGEGSPLHFGNGTRLTVT.

This chain links TRBV11-2 with TRBJ2-1, with D perhaps matching TRBD1 (6 bases). Germline CDR1 SGHAT, CDR2 FQNNGV. The V and J ends lost 2 bases and 4 bases respectively, with 18 bases between them. The CDR3 totals 17 residues. CDR3 DNA sequence: TGTGCCAGCAGCTTAAGGCCTGGGGGCTCGGGGTACAATGAGCAGTTCTTC. It yields the protein CASSLRPGGSGYNEQFF.

The chain combines TRBV5-5 with TRBJ1-1; 7 nucleotides align to TRBD1. The V gene's germline CDR1 is SGHKS and CDR2 YYEKEE (reference sequence). The J segment lost 6 bases and the V segment lost 5 bases, leaving 4 bases of the junction unmatched. The CDR3 has 12 amino acids. CDR3 coding DNA: TGTGCCAGCAGGCAGGGGGAGGCTGAAGCTTTCTTT. Residues: CASRQGEAEAFF.

This clone was seen a handful of times. The J gene is TRBJ1-1, the V gene TRBV5-6; 7 nucleotides agree with TRBD1. V trimming: 4 bases; J trimming: 11 bases; junction bases outside the gene matches: 11. The CDR3 contains 13 residues. Germline V gene lookup returns CDR1 SGHDT and CDR2 YYEEEE. The CDR3 loop reads CASSPRGVDGAFF. DNA of the CDR3: TGTGCCAGCAGCCCCAGGGGGGTCGATGGGGCTTTCTTT.

The chain links TRBV30 to TRBJ1-1; a possible D gene is TRBD1 (6 bases). Germline V lookup: CDR1 GTSNPN, CDR2 SVGIG (reference sequence). CDR3 length: 14 amino acids. Trimming took off 4 bases at V and 5 bases at J, with 17 bases between the two ends. CDR3 region: CAWIRAGAGTEAFF. CDR3 sequence (DNA): TGTGCCTGGATCCGGGCAGGGGCGGGTACTGAAGCTTTCTTT.

This rearrangement joins TRBV28 to TRBJ2-1, with 15 bases that match TRBD2. V shed 6 bases, J shed 0 bases, and the junction held 3 bases outside the gene matches. Per the germline V gene, CDR1 is MDHEN and CDR2 is SYDVKM. This CDR3 contains 17 residues. The CDR3 bases are TGTGCCAGCAGCGGACTAGCGGGAGGGAGCTCCTACAATGAGCAGTTCTTC. Residues: CASSGLAGGSSYNEQFF. The entire variable domain, with the rest obtained from reference TRBV28 and TRBJ2-1, is as follows: DVKVTQSSRYLVKRTGEKVFLECVQDMDHENMFWYRQDPGLGLRLIYFSYDVKMKEKGDIPEGYSVSREKKERFSLILESASTNQTSMYLCASSGLAGGSSYNEQFFGPGTRLTVL.